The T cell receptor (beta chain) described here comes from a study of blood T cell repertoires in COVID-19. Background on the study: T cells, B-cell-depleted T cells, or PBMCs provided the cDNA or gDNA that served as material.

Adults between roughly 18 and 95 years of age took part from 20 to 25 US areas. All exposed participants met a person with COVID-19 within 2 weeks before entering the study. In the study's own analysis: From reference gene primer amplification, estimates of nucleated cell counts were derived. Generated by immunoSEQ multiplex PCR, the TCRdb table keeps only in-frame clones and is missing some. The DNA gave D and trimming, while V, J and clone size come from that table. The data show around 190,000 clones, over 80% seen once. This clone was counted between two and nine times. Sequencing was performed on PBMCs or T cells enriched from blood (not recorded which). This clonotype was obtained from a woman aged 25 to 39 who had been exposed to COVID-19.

CDR3 bases: TGTGCCAGCAGCCGGACTGTCCAAGAGACCCAGTACTTC. Translation gives CASSRTVQETQYF. This rearrangement joins TRBV7-9 to TRBJ2-5; TRBD2 is a possible D gene (5 bases). This CDR3 contains 13 residues. Germline V gene sequence: CDR1 SEHNR, CDR2 FQNEAQ (reference sequence). V lost 5 bases and J 1 base, leaving 8 bases between the germline ends.